This T cell receptor beta chain was sequenced in a study of blood T cell repertoires in COVID-19 (dated by TCRdb to about 2020). Regarding the study in general: Collaborator samples came from the United States, Italy and Spain and covered acute and convalescent phases of COVID-19. The prospective study material was composed of cDNA or gDNA derived from T cells, B-cell-depleted T cells, or PBMCs. Samples were obtained from the ongoing ImmuneRACE study (first 160 participants) and from some 1,200 subjects provided by 6 global collaborators. Subjects who had been exposed to COVID-19, were actively infected with it, or had recovered from it provided the deeply sampled blood TCRbeta repertoires that made up the dataset. The repertoires were released in a freely available public database intended as a resource for research on the immune response to SARS-CoV-2. Sample metadata almost always included a de-identified subject ID, COVID-19 status, age in years and sex. Where HLA class I and class II types were available, the types were taken from metadata supplied by the sample provider, not from assay-based typing.

Participants in the prospective study were aged about 18 to 100 years, lived in under 30 United States geographic areas, and enrolled through a virtual design. Cohort assignment in the prospective study relied on participant-reported clinical history from a screening survey and a study questionnaire. ImmuneRACE Cohort 3 recovered participants were defined by two consecutive negative NP/OP PCR tests, healthcare professional clearance, or symptom resolution. Each participant in the prospective study had whole blood, serum and a nasopharyngeal or oropharyngeal swab collected by mobile phlebotomists. Prospective study participants could optionally give additional blood draws and questionnaires over an approximately two-month period. Before DNA extraction, prospective study blood samples were shipped either frozen or at room temperature. TCRbeta CDR3 regions were amplified from genomic DNA by means of the immunoSEQ Assay, a bias-controlled multiplex PCR. As for the authors' bioinformatics: Nucleated cell counts per sample were estimated from amplification of reference gene primers within the assay. To quantify the absolute abundance of each unique TCRbeta CDR3 rearrangement, sequence reads were collapsed and filtered. For each sample, productive Simpson clonality was calculated as the square root of Simpson's diversity index across productive rearrangements. Sourced from immuneACCESS, this table was stored by TCRdb with only in-frame sequences that have V and J called. A share of the clones is absent; for the studies checked, an unresolved V gene accounts for under half, and the remainder has no known explanation. V, J and clone size are taken as reported in that table, and D and trimming were inferred from the DNA itself. The sample table records some 490,000 clones; around nine tenths of these occur just once. The top ten hold 8% to 9.5% of the sample.

On the study overall, not on this receptor specifically: The amount of clinical and demographic metadata varied by source and participant and was provided uncurated.

With regard to this clone: Its antigen has not been determined. Per-base quality was not reported, and no clone a single base away is much larger than it.

Deletion took 3 bases off V and 9 bases off J, with a span of 15 bases between the germline ends. Via the germline V gene (reference sequence), CDR1 is SSHAT and CDR2 FNYEAQ. Inclusive of the bounding cysteine and phenylalanine, the CDR3 is 14 residues long. The retained sequence is limited to the CDR3, 42 bases, with the frame set at the first base. The rearranged segments are TRBV7-7 and TRBJ1-3, with a tentative D gene TRBD1 over 5 matching bases. This TCR came from a woman in her sixties or seventies who had recovered from COVID-19. The sequenced material came from PBMCs or T cells enriched from blood (not recorded which). The encoded CDR3 is CASSLSREASTIYF. The bases read TGTGCCAGCAGCTTGTCCAGGGAGGCGAGCACCATATATTTT. Supplemented by the reference TRBV7-7 and TRBJ1-3 proteins around the CDR3, the complete variable domain is GAGVSQSPRYKVTKRGQDVTLRCDPISSHATLYWYQQALGQGPEFLTYFNYEAQPDKSGLPSDRFSAERPEGSISTLTIQRTEQRDSAMYRCASSLSREASTIYFGEGSWLTVV.